This T cell receptor (beta chain) was captured by sequencing in a study of T cells in Graves' hyperthyroidism and ophthalmopathy. The V end was cut by 6 bases, the J end by 5 bases, with 17 bases between. From germline, CDR1 is SGHTA and CDR2 FQGTGA. This CDR3 is 15 amino acids long. It was RNA transcripts that yielded the amplified TCR beta CDR3 regions. When the TCR CDR3 underwent first-round RT-PCR, the HTBI primer set was used. TCRdb re-analysed the multiplex PCR reads in MiXCR, keeping a single row per CDR3 protein. The sample lists around 600,000 distinct CDR3 sequences; roughly 45% were seen once.

J is TRBJ1-5 and V is TRBV7-3, with D hard to call. This clonotype was sampled from an adult man with Graves' disease, either hyperthyroidism or ophthalmopathy (not recorded which). Sequenced sample: peripheral blood or thyroid tissue (not recorded which). The CDR3 DNA sequence: TGTGCCAGCAGTTCGGACCCCCTAAAATATCAGCCCCAGCATTTT. Amino acid sequence: CASSSDPLKYQPQHF.